This T cell receptor beta chain was observed in a study of T-cell reconstitution after alpha-beta-depleted transplantation in children. Study-level results: Reportedly, roughly two months post-transplant, alpha-beta T cells arose from several hundred expanded graft clones. One year after transplant, T-cell counts and diversity came mostly from newly produced T cells. Some patients' high day-60 TCRbeta diversity was attributed to recipient cells surviving conditioning.

Unique molecular identifiers were incorporated when the TCRbeta library was constructed. One entry per CDR3 protein results from TCRdb running MiXCR on the PCR reads. The sample holds around 700,000 distinct CDR3 sequences; around 13% are singletons and the top ten take 0.79%. On this clonotype itself: Its cognate antigen is unknown. Since a much larger clone is just one base distant, this may be a read error.

The CDR3 is 16 residues long. Germline CDR1 and CDR2: KGHSH and LQKENI. The ends lost 3 bases at V and 0 bases at J; junction bases unmatched: 3. The rearrangement joins TRBV18 to TRBJ2-1, with 9 bases fitting TRBD2. The sequenced sample was PBMCs, obtained before TCRalphabeta/CD19-depleted stem cell transplant. The TCR was taken from a girl aged 2-10 years with congenital amegakaryocytic thrombocytopenia, due to receive a stem cell transplant. CDR3 nucleotide sequence: TGTGCCAGCTCACCGGCTAGCGGGACCTCCTACAATGAGCAGTTCTTC. This gives the protein CASSPASGTSYNEQFF.